Listed here are 32 T cell receptor beta chains from one sample, sequenced in a study of regulatory T cells in long-lasting Graves disease. CDR3 regions were amplified by Arm-PCR using iRepertoire HTBI primers to build TCR beta libraries. TCRdb re-called the multiplex PCR reads with MiXCR, one entry per CDR3 protein. The table has approximately 480,000 distinct CDR3 sequences, roughly 15% seen once. Indicated time point: newly diagnosed GD, antithyroid drugs for less than 3 months. Making the TCR library involved RNA that had been extracted from PBMCs. These data were likewise used in another study, on T cells in Graves' hyperthyroidism and ophthalmopathy.

Here the sequenced sample was peripheral blood mononuclear cells (PBMCs), taken at new diagnosis, from a patient treated with antithyroid drugs. The receptors shown here come from a man in his forties with Graves disease.

This clonotype was counted between two and nine times. CDR3 DNA sequence: TGTGCCAGCCGATGGGGGAGCGGCACCGGGGAGCTGTTTTTT. It specifies CASRWGSGTGELFF. The V and J genes are TRBV28 and TRBJ2-2; D may match TRBD1 or TRBD2 (5 bases each). The V end lost 8 bases, the J end lost 4 bases, and 14 bases lay between the germline ends. Germline lookup yields CDR1 MDHEN and CDR2 SYDVKM. The CDR3 covers 14 residues.

The sample holds many counts of this clonotype. V is TRBV11-2 and J is TRBJ1-3, with no clear D. The V end lost 1 base, the J end lost 4 bases, and 5 bases lay between the germline ends. Germline CDR1 SGHAT, CDR2 FQNNGV. This CDR3 region has 13 residues. The CDR3 nucleotides are TGTGCCAGCAGCTTAGCAGAAGGAAACACCATATATTTT. Translating gives CASSLAEGNTIYF.

There are many counts of this clonotype. The CDR3 protein is CASNQGLKNSPLHF. In DNA, the CDR3 is TGTGCCAGCAACCAAGGGCTGAAGAATTCACCCCTCCACTTT. The chain employs TRBV2 and TRBJ1-6; no reliable D call. The V end lost 7 bases, the J end lost 7 bases, and 14 bases lay between the germline ends. The germline CDR1 and CDR2 sequences are SNHLY and FYNNEI. This CDR3 has 14 residues.

This clonotype showed up many times. This sequence joins TRBV28 and TRBJ2-2, with 7 bases aligning to TRBD1. CDR1 and CDR2 (germline): MDHEN, SYDVKM. The CDR3 runs to 15 residues. Unmatched junction bases numbered 4, after V lost 3 bases and J lost 3 bases. CDR3: CASSFSQGDTGELFF. CDR3 nucleotides: TGTGCCAGCAGTTTCAGCCAGGGGGACACCGGGGAGCTGTTTTTT.

In the case of this clonotype: The likely explanation is a read error, given a far larger clone one base away. This chain's CDR3 is CASGFIGSGGETQYF. For the CDR3, the DNA is TGTGCCAGCGGTTTCATCGGAAGCGGGGGGGAGACCCAGTACTTC. The rearrangement joins TRBV28 to TRBJ2-1, with 9 nucleotides matching TRBD2. The J call may be wrong; the DNA end is better matched by TRBJ2-5. Germline CDR1 and CDR2: MDHEN and SYDVKM. The CDR3 loop spans 15 amino acids.

CDR3: CAWKGHPFELFF. The CDR3 nucleotides read TGTGCCTGGAAGGGCCATCCCTTCGAACTGTTTTTT. The genes are TRBV30 and TRBJ1-4; D remains unclear. Germline V gene sequence: CDR1 GTSNPN, CDR2 SVGIG (reference sequence). The CDR3 is 12 amino acids. Trimming cost V 4 bases and J 12 bases, with 15 bases left between them.

In the case of this clonotype: This may be a read error, as it is one base from a much larger clone. V and J are TRBV27 and TRBJ2-5; possibly TRBD1 for D (7 bases). Trimming stripped 6 bases from V and 11 bases from J, with 28 bases between. Germline CDR1 MNHEY, CDR2 SMNVEV (reference sequence). The CDR3 extends over 16 amino acids. DNA of the CDR3: TGTGCCAGCAGCCCCCGCGGAGGGGGCGCGTACAATGAGCAGTACTTC. Translation: CASSPRGGGAYNEQYF.

The sample holds many counts of this clonotype. This chain's CDR3 is CSLTSSTYNEQFF. CDR3 bases: TGCAGTCTAACTAGCTCGACCTACAATGAGCAGTTCTTC. V and J are TRBV20-1 and TRBJ2-1, with TRBD2 as a possible D gene (6 bases). The ends were cut back, 8 bases at V and 2 bases at J, with 13 bases in the middle. Per germline, CDR1 DFQATT and CDR2 SNEGSKA (reference sequence). CDR3 size: 13 residues.

This clonotype was recorded at least ten times. The chain uses TRBV3-1 and TRBJ2-2; weak D call: TRBD1 (7 bases). Germline V gene data show CDR1 as LGHDT and CDR2 as YNNKEL (reference sequence). The CDR3 has 15 amino acids. Trimming removed 5 bases from V and 3 bases from J, with 13 bases in between. CDR3 residues: CASSSTGDYTGELFF. In DNA, the CDR3 is TGTGCCAGCAGCTCCACAGGGGACTACACCGGGGAGCTGTTTTTT.

This clonotype was observed at least ten times. This chain links TRBV10-3 with TRBJ1-1; TRBD1 aligns across 8 bases. The CDR3 loop spans 15 amino acids. CDR1 and CDR2 (germline): ENHRY, SYGVKD. Unmatched junction bases numbered 1, after V lost 0 bases and J lost 1 base. CDR3 in amino acids: CAISESGTGNTEAFF. CDR3 bases: TGTGCCATCAGTGAGTCAGGGACAGGGAACACTGAAGCTTTCTTT.

The chain recombines TRBV12-3 or TRBV12-4 with TRBJ2-2; no firm D call. This CDR3 contains 15 residues. Trimming stripped 7 bases from V and 0 bases from J, with 12 bases between. The CDR3 reads CASNHPKANTGELFF. CDR3 nucleotide sequence: TGTGCCAGCAATCACCCCAAAGCGAACACCGGGGAGCTGTTTTTT.

Many counts were recorded for this clonotype. V gene TRBV5-1 combines with J gene TRBJ1-2; D call uncertain. This CDR3 contains 13 residues. V gave up 4 bases and J gave up 9 bases, with 16 bases separating them. Germline assignment: CDR1 SGHRS and CDR2 YFSETQ. CDR3 in amino acids: CASSTDGNTRYTF. The CDR3 DNA reads TGCGCCAGCAGCACGGACGGGAATACCCGCTACACCTTC.

This clonotype was seen repeatedly, ten times or more. The gene calls are TRBV11-2 and TRBJ2-7; D may be TRBD2 (6 bases). The CDR3 runs 16 residues. Deletions cut 5 bases from V and 10 bases from J, with 27 bases between. The V gene's germline CDR1 is SGHAT and CDR2 FQNNGV. The CDR3 nucleotides read TGTGCCAGCAGCAACCTCCGGGACTTCTTTATGGGGAGCCAGTACTTC. Translation gives CASSNLRDFFMGSQYF.

In this sample, this clonotype turned up a few times. This rearrangement joins TRBV12-3 or TRBV12-4 to TRBJ1-2; D not resolved. This CDR3 spans 13 amino acids. The V gene lost 6 bases and the J gene lost 8 bases, with 16 bases spanning the gap. CDR3 in DNA: TGTGCCAGCAGCCAAAGAGCGGCTTTGGGCTACACCTTC. This sequence encodes CASSQRAALGYTF.

This clonotype came up many times. V is TRBV2 and J is TRBJ2-5; D possibly matches TRBD1 or TRBD2 (5 bases each). Germline CDR1 and CDR2: SNHLY and FYNNEI. The CDR3 spans 14 residues. The V gene lost 3 bases and the J gene lost 4 bases, with 12 bases spanning the gap. This CDR3 reads CASSDKRDPETQYF. In DNA, the CDR3 is TGTGCCAGCAGTGACAAACGGGACCCAGAGACCCAGTACTTC. Supplemented by reference TRBV2 and TRBJ2-5, the full variable domain reads EPEVTQTPSHQVTQMGQEVILRCVPISNHLYFYWYRQILGQKVEFLVSFYNNEISEKSEIFDDQFSVERPDGSNFTLKIRSTKLEDSAMYFCASSDKRDPETQYFGPGTRLLVL.

This clonotype was found many times. This chain uses TRBV2 with TRBJ2-2; D gene unclear. The germline gives CDR1 SNHLY, CDR2 FYNNEI. This CDR3 has 13 residues. V lost 6 bases to trimming and J lost 6 bases, with 11 bases between them. In nucleotides, the CDR3 is TGTGCCAGCAGCAAGATAGGGTCCGGGGAGCTGTTTTTT. Translated, it gives CASSKIGSGELFF.

This clonotype was seen more than once but under ten times. V and J are TRBV6-1 and TRBJ2-2, with a tentative D call TRBD1 (6 bases). This CDR3 is built from 13 residues. V dropped 10 bases and J dropped 5 bases, with 14 bases sitting between them. The germline V gene encodes CDR1 MNHNS and CDR2 SASEGT. CDR3 sequence: CAIRGVGTGELFF. The CDR3 coding sequence is TGTGCCATCAGGGGTGTAGGAACCGGGGAGCTGTTTTTT.

V and J are TRBV12-3 or TRBV12-4 and TRBJ2-1; 8 bases are a match to TRBD1. With V trimmed by 5 bases and J by 2 bases, 2 bases remained unmatched. This CDR3 spans 14 amino acids. The CDR3 DNA sequence: TGTGCCAGCAGTCTCAGGGGGCCCTACAATGAGCAGTTCTTC. It codes for CASSLRGPYNEQFF.

In this sample, this clonotype turned up many times. The CDR3 region has the DNA TGTGCCAGCAGTTTCGGAAGCAATCAGCCCCAGCATTTT. This codes for CASSFGSNQPQHF. This sequence joins TRBV12-3 or TRBV12-4 and TRBJ1-5, with D uncertain. This CDR3 has 13 residues. The V gene lost 3 bases and the J gene lost 1 base, with 4 bases spanning the gap.

The chain carries TRBV7-3 and TRBJ2-3; TRBD1 might be the D (5 bases). V lost 5 bases and J lost 2, with 11 bases in between. This CDR3 spans 14 amino acids. Germline lookup yields CDR1 SGHTA and CDR2 FQGTGA. CDR3 nucleotides: TGTGCCAGCAGCCGACAGCCCTACACAGATACGCAGTATTTT. It is translated as CASSRQPYTDTQYF.

Turning to this clonotype: This may arise from a read error, as a much more abundant clone is one base away. This CDR3 fails to terminate in the conserved phenylalanine or tryptophan, so it likely reflects a read error. V is TRBV11-2 and J is TRBJ2-7, with unresolved D. Between the trimmed V and J ends, which lost 2 bases and 6 bases, there was a span of 8 bases. Germline V gene data show CDR1 as SGHAT and CDR2 as FQNNGV. This CDR3 region has 12 residues. The DNA of the CDR3 is TGTGCCAGCAGCTTAACGGCGGTCGAGCAGTACCTC. Its protein is CASSLTAVEQYL.

This rearrangement joins TRBV12-3 or TRBV12-4 to TRBJ2-1; 10 bases line up with TRBD1. This CDR3 is 15 amino acids long. V lost 4 bases to trimming and J lost 8 bases; unmatched junction nucleotides: 8. CDR3 residues: CASSSSDRGLYEQFF. The DNA for the CDR3 is TGTGCCAGCAGTTCGTCGGACAGGGGGTTGTATGAGCAGTTCTTC.

This clonotype was counted ten times or more. The chain has TRBV28 and TRBJ2-7, with 8 bases aligning to TRBD1. Germline V gene sequence: CDR1 MDHEN, CDR2 SYDVKM. Trimming cost V 6 bases and J 4 bases; bases outside gene matches: 8. This CDR3 has 14 amino acids. CDR3 protein: CASRVQGGRYEQYF. CDR3 in DNA: TGTGCCAGCAGGGTACAGGGGGGCCGTTACGAGCAGTACTTC.

The chain uses TRBV5-4 and TRBJ2-7, with 10 bases aligning to TRBD2. The CDR3 length is 15 residues. V shed 3 bases, J shed 3 bases, and the junction held 6 bases outside the gene matches. In germline, CDR1 is SGHNT, CDR2 YYREEE (reference sequence). As DNA, the CDR3 is TGTGCCAGCAGCTACGGGTCTAGCGGGAGCTACGAGCAGTACTTC. Its translation is CASSYGSSGSYEQYF.

There are many counts of this clonotype. J is TRBJ1-1 and V is TRBV27, with D perhaps matching TRBD1 (5 bases). Germline CDR1 reads MNHEY; CDR2 reads SMNVEV (reference sequence). This CDR3 region has 13 residues. Trimming stripped 8 bases from V and 3 bases from J, with 13 bases between. This CDR3 reads CASSIGHYTEAFF. The CDR3 DNA follows: TGTGCCAGCTCCATTGGACATTACACTGAAGCTTTCTTT.

This clonotype was detected ten times or more. This chain uses TRBV5-1 with TRBJ2-1; possible D gene TRBD2, 6 bases. The CDR3 has 14 amino acids. The ends were cut back, 4 bases at V and 5 bases at J, with 13 bases in the middle. Germline assignment: CDR1 SGHRS and CDR2 YFSETQ. The CDR3: CASSPRTTDNEQFF. In nucleotides, the CDR3 is TGCGCCAGCAGCCCAAGGACTACGGACAATGAGCAGTTCTTC. Together with reference TRBV5-1 and TRBJ2-1, the CDR3 gives the full variable domain: KAGVTQTPRYLIKTRGQQVTLSCSPISGHRSVSWYQQTPGQGLQFLFEYFSETQRNKGNFPGRFSGRQFSNSRSEMNVSTLELGDSALYLCASSPRTTDNEQFFGPGTRLTVL.

This clonotype was seen many times. This chain links TRBV5-1 with TRBJ2-3, with D possibly being TRBD2 (5 bases). CDR1 SGHRS and CDR2 YFSETQ come from the germline V gene. V lost 4 bases and J lost 4, with 10 bases in between. This CDR3 contains 13 residues. For the CDR3, the DNA is TGCGCCAGCAGCGGACTCGGCGCAGATACGCAGTATTTT. This codes for CASSGLGADTQYF.

In this sample, this clonotype turned up many times. The rearrangement links TRBV24-1 to TRBJ2-3, with 12 bases matching TRBD2. The germline V gene has CDR1 KGHDR and CDR2 SFDVKD. V was clipped by 3 bases and J by 6 bases; unmatched bases: 6. This CDR3 is 16 amino acids long. The CDR3 region is CATSDRLAGEADTQYF. The CDR3, as DNA: TGTGCCACCAGTGATAGACTAGCGGGAGAAGCTGATACGCAGTATTTT.

This clonotype was counted between two and nine times. The rearrangement uses TRBV7-9 and TRBJ1-4; possibly TRBD1 for D (5 bases). The CDR3 runs to 14 residues. Germline CDR1 and CDR2: SEHNR and FQNEAQ (reference sequence). V was clipped by 4 bases and J by 3 bases, with 9 bases between them. Here the CDR3 DNA reads TGTGCCAGCAGCTACCGGGACCCTAATGAAAAACTGTTTTTT. The encoded protein is CASSYRDPNEKLFF.

On this clonotype: This may be a read error: a much more frequent sequence differs by one nucleotide. The chain links TRBV27 to TRBJ2-7; 8 bases fit TRBD1. Germline CDR1 is MNHEY and CDR2 is SMNVEV (reference sequence). Trimming cost V 2 bases and J 7 bases; bases outside gene matches: 10. The CDR3 runs 15 residues. The CDR3 nucleotides are TGTGCCAGCAGTTTAAAGGACAGGGTCTCTACTGAGCAGTACTTC. Translation gives CASSLKDRVSTEQYF.

The rearrangement joins TRBV12-3 or TRBV12-4 to TRBJ2-7; 10 positions match TRBD1. CDR3 length: 15 residues. J was trimmed by 5 bases and V by 2 bases; bases with no gene match: 6. This chain's CDR3 is CASSLIGTGVHEQYF. CDR3 in DNA: TGTGCCAGCAGTTTAATAGGGACAGGGGTTCACGAGCAGTACTTC.

This clonotype showed up many times. The chain links TRBV2 to TRBJ2-7, with TRBD1 matching over 7 bases. The CDR3 runs to 12 residues. Germline V CDR1 and CDR2: SNHLY, FYNNEI. The junction had 3 bases not matched to a gene; V was cut back by 6 bases and J by 4 bases. The CDR3 protein is CASRTQGYEQYF. The CDR3 DNA reads as TGTGCCAGCAGAACACAGGGGTACGAGCAGTACTTC.